This T cell receptor (beta chain) stems from a study of beta chain features in type 1 diabetes (dated by TCRdb to the late 2010s). In the study overall: No differences in mean age, gender distribution, total cell number or subset yield were found between patients and healthy donors. The study compared the TCRB repertoires of sorted circulating CD4+ T cell subsets in recently diagnosed type 1 diabetes patients with those in matched healthy donors. A total of roughly 100 million sorted cells were examined across all samples, and a strong correlation was observed between cell number per subset and RNA yield. Whereas all 28 donors provided naive and central memory subsets, regulatory and stem cell-like memory subsets were isolated from just 8 patients and about 8 healthy donors.

Trimmed from V: 6 bases; trimmed from J: 5 bases; junction bases lacking a gene match: 3. Spanning cysteine to phenylalanine, the CDR3 consists of 13 amino acids. Of the read, only the CDR3 DNA is kept; its 39 bases are in frame from base 1. Based on the germline V gene (reference sequence), the CDR1 and CDR2 sequences are LNHDA and SQIVND. The entire amount of isolated RNA was reverse transcribed using the High Capacity cDNA Reverse Transcription Kit, so the sequenced TCRB transcripts were expressed ones. Deep immunoSEQ sequencing was applied to naive, central memory and regulatory T cell samples, giving an average of roughly 3.5 million total reads per sample. Sorted cells were lysed in RLT buffer and RNA was extracted with DNase-treated RNeasy Micro or Mini kits, depending on cell number. To prevent cross-contamination, each cell subset was processed individually, whereas patient and healthy donor samples were processed jointly. TCRB sequences were amplified from cDNA with the immunoSEQ multiplex PCR, producing 87-bp fragments spanning the CDR3 region. The amplicons were sequenced using the Illumina HiSeq platform. The original pipeline was this. PCR bias was computationally corrected using synthetic template baselines, reads within Hamming distance 2 were collapsed, and singletons that could not be merged were discarded. Reads were aligned to IMGT to assign V, D and J genes, CDR3 length, and insertions or deletions at six rearrangement sites. Within each subset, clonotype counts were normalized to sorted cell number, after which true diversity and Gini coefficients were computed with the tcR R package. Repertoire sharing was quantified using the overlap coefficient calculated on TCRB nucleotide sequences. As a proxy for the pre-selection repertoire, out-of-frame TCRB sequences from naive cells were analyzed. The immuneACCESS repertoire file appears here via TCRdb, limited to in-frame rearrangements. These files lack a portion of the clones; in checked studies, under half of the deficit traces to unresolved V genes, and the cause of the others is not known. The D gene and trimming were derived from the DNA, and the V and J assignments and clone size from that table. This sample gives about 340,000 clones in total; 13% of them show up just once. The biggest ten clones account for roughly 0.015% of the sample.

Results and caveats for the whole study, not just this receptor: Type 1 diabetes patients showed a moderate but significant shortening of TCRB CDR3 length in all four CD4+ subsets. Naive, central memory and regulatory TCRB repertoires appeared to be more similar among patients than among healthy donors. Patients with type 1 diabetes made fewer insertions and deleted more nucleotides at VDJ recombination sites, implying thymic rearrangement abnormalities. Sequencing cDNA rather than genomic DNA could over-represent highly expressing activated cells, although activation and CD3 levels did not differ between groups. Shorter templates might have been favored by PCR, but patient and control samples were amplified and corrected together, so both groups would have been affected equally by any skew. HLA sub-analyses involved small numbers of individuals, so any influence of HLA type on TCRB rearrangement remained unresolved.

Each donor gave one peripheral blood draw, averaging approximately 0.12 L, which was collected into heparinised tubes. Naive, central memory, regulatory and stem cell-like memory CD4+ T cells were sorted on a BD FACSAria II using a panel including CD45RO, CCR7, CD25, CD127, CD95 and CD27. A purity above 98% was achieved for all sorted populations. PBMCs were separated immediately by Lymphoprep density gradient centrifugation and were stained directly, without being cultured. So that batch effects would be minimized, each experiment stained and sorted samples in pairs, pairing one healthy donor with one patient. Note on this clone: Its antigen is unknown. Base qualities are missing; no much larger clone stands one base away.

The chain is assembled from TRBV19 and TRBJ2-2; 7 central nucleotides agree with TRBD2. Source material: naive CD4+ T cells from blood. In the paper's terms, the cell subset or site label means: true naive CD4+ T cells. The receptor comes from a woman between 18 and 30 years old with type 1 diabetes. This receptor has the CDR3 CASRKGGTGELFF. The nucleotides are TGTGCCAGTAGGAAGGGAGGGACCGGGGAGCTGTTTTTT.